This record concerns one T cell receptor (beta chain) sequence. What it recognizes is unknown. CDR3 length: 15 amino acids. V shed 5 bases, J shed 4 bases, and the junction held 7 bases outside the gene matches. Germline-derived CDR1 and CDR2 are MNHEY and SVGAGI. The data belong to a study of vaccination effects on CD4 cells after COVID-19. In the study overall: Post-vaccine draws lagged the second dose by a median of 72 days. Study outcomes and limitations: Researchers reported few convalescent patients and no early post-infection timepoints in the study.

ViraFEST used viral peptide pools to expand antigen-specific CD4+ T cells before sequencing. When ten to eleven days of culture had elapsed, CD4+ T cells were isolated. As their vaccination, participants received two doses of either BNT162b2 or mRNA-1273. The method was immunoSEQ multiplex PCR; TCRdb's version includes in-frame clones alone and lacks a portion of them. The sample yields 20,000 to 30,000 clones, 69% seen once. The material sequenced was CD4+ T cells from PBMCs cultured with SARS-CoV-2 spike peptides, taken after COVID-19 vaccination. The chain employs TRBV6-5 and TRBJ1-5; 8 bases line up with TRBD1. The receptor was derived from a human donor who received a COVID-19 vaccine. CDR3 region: CASSPGQVHNQPQHF. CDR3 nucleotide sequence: TGTGCCAGCAGTCCGGGACAGGTGCATAATCAGCCCCAGCATTTT.